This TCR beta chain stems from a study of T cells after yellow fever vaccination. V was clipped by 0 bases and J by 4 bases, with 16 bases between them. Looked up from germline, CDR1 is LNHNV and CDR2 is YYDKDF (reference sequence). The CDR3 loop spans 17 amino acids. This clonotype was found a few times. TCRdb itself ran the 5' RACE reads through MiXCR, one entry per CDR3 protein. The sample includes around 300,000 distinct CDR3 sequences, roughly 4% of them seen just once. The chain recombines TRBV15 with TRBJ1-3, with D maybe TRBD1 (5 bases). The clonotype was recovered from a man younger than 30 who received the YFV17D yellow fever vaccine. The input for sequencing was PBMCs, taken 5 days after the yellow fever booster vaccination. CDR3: CATSRDPQDNLGNTIYF. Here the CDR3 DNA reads TGTGCCACCAGCAGAGATCCCCAGGACAACCTCGGAAACACCATATATTTT.